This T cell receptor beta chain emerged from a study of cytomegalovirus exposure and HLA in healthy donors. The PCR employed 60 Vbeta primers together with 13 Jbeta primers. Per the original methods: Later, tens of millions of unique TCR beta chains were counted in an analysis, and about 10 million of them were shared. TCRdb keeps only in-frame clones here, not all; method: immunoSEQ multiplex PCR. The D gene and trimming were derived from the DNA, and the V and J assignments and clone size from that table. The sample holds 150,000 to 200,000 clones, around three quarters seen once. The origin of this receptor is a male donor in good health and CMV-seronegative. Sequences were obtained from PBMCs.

Here the CDR3 reads CSASLRNGYTF. DNA for the CDR3: TGCAGTGCTAGTTTGAGAAATGGCTACACCTTC. V and J are TRBV20-1 and TRBJ1-2; D call uncertain. V lost 3 bases to trimming and J lost 6 bases, with 8 bases between them. CDR3 size: 11 residues. Germline V gene lookup returns CDR1 DFQATT and CDR2 SNEGSKA (reference sequence).